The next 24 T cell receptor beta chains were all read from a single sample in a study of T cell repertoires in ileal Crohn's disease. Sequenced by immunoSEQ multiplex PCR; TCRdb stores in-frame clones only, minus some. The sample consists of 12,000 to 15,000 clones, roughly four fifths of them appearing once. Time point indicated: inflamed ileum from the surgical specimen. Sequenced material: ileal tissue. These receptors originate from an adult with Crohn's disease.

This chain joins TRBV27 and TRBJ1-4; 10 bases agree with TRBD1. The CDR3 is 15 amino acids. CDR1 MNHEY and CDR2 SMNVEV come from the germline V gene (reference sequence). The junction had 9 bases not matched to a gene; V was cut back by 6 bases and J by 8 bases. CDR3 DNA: TGTGCCAGCAGCTCCCCGGACAGGGGGGAGGAAAAACTGTTTTTT. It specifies CASSSPDRGEEKLFF.

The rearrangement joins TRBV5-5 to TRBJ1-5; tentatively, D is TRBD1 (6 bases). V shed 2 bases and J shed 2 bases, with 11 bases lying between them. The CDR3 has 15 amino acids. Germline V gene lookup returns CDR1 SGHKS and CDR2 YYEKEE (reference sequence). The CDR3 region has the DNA TGTGCCAGCAGCTTAGCAGCAGGGGGCAATCAGCCCCAGCATTTT. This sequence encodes CASSLAAGGNQPQHF.

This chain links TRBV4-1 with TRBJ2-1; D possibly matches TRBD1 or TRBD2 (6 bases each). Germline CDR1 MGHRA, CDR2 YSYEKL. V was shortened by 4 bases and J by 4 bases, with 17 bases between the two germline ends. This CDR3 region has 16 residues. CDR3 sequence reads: CASSLGGLAPYNEQFF. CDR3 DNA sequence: TGCGCCAGCAGCCTTGGGGGGCTAGCGCCTTACAATGAGCAGTTCTTC.

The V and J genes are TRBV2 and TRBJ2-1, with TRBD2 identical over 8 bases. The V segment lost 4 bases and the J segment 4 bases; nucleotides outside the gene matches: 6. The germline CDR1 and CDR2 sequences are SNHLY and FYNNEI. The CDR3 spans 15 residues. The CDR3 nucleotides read TGTGCCAGCAGTGTATTGGCGGGGGGTTACAATGAGCAGTTCTTC. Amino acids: CASSVLAGGYNEQFF.

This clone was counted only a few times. The CDR3: CASSYDRRANYGYTF. CDR3 coding DNA: TGTGCCAGCAGTTACGACCGGAGAGCTAACTATGGCTACACCTTC. This chain links TRBV6-5 with TRBJ1-2; D is uncertain. Per the germline V gene, CDR1 is MNHEY and CDR2 is SVGAGI. V was pared by 2 bases and J by 0 bases, with 10 bases between. The CDR3 has 15 amino acids.

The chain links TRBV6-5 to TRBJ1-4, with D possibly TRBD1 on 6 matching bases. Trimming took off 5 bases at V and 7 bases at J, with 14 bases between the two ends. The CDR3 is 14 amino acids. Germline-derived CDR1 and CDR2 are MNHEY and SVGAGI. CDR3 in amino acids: CASSGGAQTEKLFF. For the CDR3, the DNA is TGTGCCAGCAGTGGGGGGGCGCAGACTGAAAAACTGTTTTTT.

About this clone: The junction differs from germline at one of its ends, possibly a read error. The CDR3 region is CACSLIGQGTGELFF. CDR3 in DNA: TGTGCCTGCAGCCTTATCGGACAGGGGACCGGGGAGCTGTTTTTT. This chain connects TRBV27 to TRBJ2-2, with 9 bases aligning to TRBD1. The CDR3 runs 15 residues. Germline V gene sequence: CDR1 MNHEY, CDR2 SMNVEV (reference sequence).

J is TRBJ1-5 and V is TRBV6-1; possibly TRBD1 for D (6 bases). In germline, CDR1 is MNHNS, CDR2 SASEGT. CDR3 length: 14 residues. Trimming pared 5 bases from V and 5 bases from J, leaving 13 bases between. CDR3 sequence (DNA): TGTGCCAGCAGTTATCAGGGGCCCTATCAGCCCCAGCATTTT. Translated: CASSYQGPYQPQHF.

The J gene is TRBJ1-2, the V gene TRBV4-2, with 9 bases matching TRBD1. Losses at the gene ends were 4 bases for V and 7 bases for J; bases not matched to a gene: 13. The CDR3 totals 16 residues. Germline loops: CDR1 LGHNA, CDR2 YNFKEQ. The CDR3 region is CASSPRWDRASIGYTF. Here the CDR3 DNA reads TGTGCCAGCAGCCCCAGGTGGGACAGGGCTTCCATTGGCTACACCTTC.

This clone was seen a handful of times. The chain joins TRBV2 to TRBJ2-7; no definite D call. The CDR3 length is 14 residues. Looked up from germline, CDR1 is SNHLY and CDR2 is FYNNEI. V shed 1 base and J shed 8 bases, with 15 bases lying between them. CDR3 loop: CASSEVYRDAQQYF. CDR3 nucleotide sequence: TGTGCCAGCAGTGAAGTGTATAGGGATGCCCAGCAGTACTTC. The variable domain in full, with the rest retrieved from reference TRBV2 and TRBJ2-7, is EPEVTQTPSHQVTQMGQEVILRCVPISNHLYFYWYRQILGQKVEFLVSFYNNEISEKSEIFDDQFSVERPDGSNFTLKIRSTKLEDSAMYFCASSEVYRDAQQYFGPGTRLTVT.

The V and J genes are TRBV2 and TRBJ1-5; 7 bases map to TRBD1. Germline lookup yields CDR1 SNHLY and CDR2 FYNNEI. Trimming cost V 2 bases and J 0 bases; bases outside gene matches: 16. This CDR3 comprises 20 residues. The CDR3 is CASSEKWAGGRIYSNQPQHF. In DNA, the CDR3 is TGTGCCAGCAGTGAAAAATGGGCAGGGGGAAGGATATATAGCAATCAGCCCCAGCATTTT.

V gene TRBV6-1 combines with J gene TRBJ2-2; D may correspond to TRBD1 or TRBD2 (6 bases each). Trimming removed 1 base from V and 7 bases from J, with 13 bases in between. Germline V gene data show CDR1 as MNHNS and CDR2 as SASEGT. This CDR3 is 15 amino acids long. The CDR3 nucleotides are TGTGCCAGCAGTGAAGAGGGGGGTTCGGTCGGGGAGCTGTTTTTT. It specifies CASSEEGGSVGELFF.

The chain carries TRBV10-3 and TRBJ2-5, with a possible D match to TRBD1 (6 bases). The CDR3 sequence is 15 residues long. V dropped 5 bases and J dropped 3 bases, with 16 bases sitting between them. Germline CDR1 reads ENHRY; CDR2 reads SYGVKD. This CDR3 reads CAISSGTTAEETQYF. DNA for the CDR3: TGTGCCATCAGTTCCGGGACAACTGCTGAAGAGACCCAGTACTTC.

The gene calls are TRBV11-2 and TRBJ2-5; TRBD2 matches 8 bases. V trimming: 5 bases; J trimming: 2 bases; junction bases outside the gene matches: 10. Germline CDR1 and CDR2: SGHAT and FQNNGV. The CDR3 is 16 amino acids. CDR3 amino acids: CASSHSTSGVQETQYF. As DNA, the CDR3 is TGTGCCAGCAGCCACTCCACTAGCGGAGTACAAGAGACCCAGTACTTC.

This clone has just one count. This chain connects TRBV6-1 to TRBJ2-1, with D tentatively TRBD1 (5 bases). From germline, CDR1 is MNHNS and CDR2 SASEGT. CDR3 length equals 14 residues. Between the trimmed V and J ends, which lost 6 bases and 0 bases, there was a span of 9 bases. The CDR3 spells CASRTAGSYNEQFF. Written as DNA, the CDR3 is TGTGCCAGCAGGACAGCCGGCTCCTACAATGAGCAGTTCTTC.

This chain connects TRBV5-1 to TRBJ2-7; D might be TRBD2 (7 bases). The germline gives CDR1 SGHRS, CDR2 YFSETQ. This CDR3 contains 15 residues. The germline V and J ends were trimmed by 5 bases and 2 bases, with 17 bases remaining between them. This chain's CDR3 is CASSSKGGSTYEQYF. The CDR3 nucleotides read TGCGCCAGCAGTTCCAAGGGGGGGAGTACCTACGAGCAGTACTTC.

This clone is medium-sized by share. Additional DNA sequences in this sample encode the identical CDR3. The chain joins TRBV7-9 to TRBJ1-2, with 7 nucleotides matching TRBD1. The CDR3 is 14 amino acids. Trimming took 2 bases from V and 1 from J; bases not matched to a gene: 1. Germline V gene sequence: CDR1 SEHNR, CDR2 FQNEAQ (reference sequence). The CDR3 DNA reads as TGTGCCAGCAGCTTATCAGGGGGTAACTATGGCTACACCTTC. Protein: CASSLSGGNYGYTF. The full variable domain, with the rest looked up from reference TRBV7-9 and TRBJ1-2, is DTGVSQNPRHKITKRGQNVTFRCDPISEHNRLYWYRQTLGQGPEFLTYFQNEAQLEKSRLLSDRFSAERPKGSFSTLEIQRTEQGDSAMYLCASSLSGGNYGYTFGSGTRLTVV.

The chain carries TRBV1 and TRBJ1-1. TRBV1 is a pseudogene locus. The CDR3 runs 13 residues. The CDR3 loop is CTSSRPTCHEAFF. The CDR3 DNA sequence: TGCACCAGCAGCCGACCGACTTGTCACGAAGCTTTCTTT.

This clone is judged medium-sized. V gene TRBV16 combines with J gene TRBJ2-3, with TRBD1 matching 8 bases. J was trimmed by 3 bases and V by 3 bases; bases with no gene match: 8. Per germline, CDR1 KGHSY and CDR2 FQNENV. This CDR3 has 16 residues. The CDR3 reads CASSHPGGAGTDTQYF. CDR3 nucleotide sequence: TGTGCCAGCAGCCATCCAGGGGGCGCAGGAACAGATACGCAGTATTTT.

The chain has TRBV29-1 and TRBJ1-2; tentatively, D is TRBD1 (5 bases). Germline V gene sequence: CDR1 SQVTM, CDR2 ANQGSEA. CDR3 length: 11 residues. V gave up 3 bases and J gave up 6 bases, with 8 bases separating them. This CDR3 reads CSVDGGDGYTF. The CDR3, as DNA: TGCAGCGTTGACGGGGGGGATGGCTACACCTTC. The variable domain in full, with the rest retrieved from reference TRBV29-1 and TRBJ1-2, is SAVISQKPSRDICQRGTSLTIQCQVDSQVTMMFWYRQQPGQSLTLIATANQGSEATYESGFVIDKFPISRPNLTFSTLTVSNMSPEDSSIYLCSVDGGDGYTFGSGTRLTVV.

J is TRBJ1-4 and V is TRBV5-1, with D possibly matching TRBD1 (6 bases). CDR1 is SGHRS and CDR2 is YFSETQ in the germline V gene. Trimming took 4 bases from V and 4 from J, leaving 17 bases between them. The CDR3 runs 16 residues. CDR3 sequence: CASSENRVGVNEKLFF. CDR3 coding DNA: TGCGCCAGCAGCGAGAACAGGGTAGGGGTTAATGAAAAACTGTTTTTT.

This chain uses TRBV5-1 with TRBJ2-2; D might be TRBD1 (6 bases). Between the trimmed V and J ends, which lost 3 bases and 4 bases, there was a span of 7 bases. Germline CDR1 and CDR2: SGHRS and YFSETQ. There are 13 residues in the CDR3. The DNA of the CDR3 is TGCGCCAGCAGCTCGGACAGCACCGGGGAGCTGTTTTTT. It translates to CASSSDSTGELFF.

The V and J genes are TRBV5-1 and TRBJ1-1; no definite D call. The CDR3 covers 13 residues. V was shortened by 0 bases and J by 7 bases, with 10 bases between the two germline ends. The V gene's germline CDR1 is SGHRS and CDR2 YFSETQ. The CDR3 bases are TGCGCCAGCAGCTTGGCCCCCGGGCGTGAAGCTTTCTTT. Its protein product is CASSLAPGREAFF.

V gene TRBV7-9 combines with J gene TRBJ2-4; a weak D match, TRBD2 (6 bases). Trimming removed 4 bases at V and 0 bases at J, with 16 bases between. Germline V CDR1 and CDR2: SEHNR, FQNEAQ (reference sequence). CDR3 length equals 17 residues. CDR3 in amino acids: CASSSREVIIAKNIQYF. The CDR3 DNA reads TGTGCCAGCAGCTCAAGGGAGGTGATCATAGCCAAAAACATTCAGTACTTC.